This passage covers 22 T cell receptor beta chains from one sample sequenced in a study of blood T cell repertoires in COVID-19. Profiled with immunoSEQ multiplex PCR; TCRdb holds only in-frame clones, not every one. The table includes about 210,000 clones, around 91% detected once. Input material: peripheral blood. The origin of the receptors is a woman aged 40 to 50 with acute or convalescent COVID-19.

This chain joins TRBV4-1 and TRBJ1-2, with 11 bases lining up with TRBD1. This CDR3 is 16 amino acids long. Germline lookup yields CDR1 MGHRA and CDR2 YSYEKL. With 5 bases clipped from V and 0 bases from J, the junction kept 5 bases outside the gene matches. The CDR3 reads CASSAPGQGANYGYTF. CDR3 in DNA: TGCGCCAGCAGCGCCCCGGGACAGGGGGCTAACTATGGCTACACCTTC.

V gene TRBV29-1 combines with J gene TRBJ1-1; D ambiguous. With 5 bases removed from V and 1 base from J, the gap between germline ends came to 11 bases. This CDR3 spans 13 amino acids. Germline-derived CDR1 and CDR2 are SQVTM and ANQGSEA. As DNA, the CDR3 is TGCAGCGTTCGAGGCCACAAGAACACTGAAGCTTTCTTT. It is translated as CSVRGHKNTEAFF.

V usage is TRBV9 and J usage is TRBJ1-3, with D unresolved. Trimming left V 2 bases short and J 4 bases short, with 10 bases between. CDR1 and CDR2 (germline): SGDLS, YYNGEE. This CDR3 has 14 amino acids. Here the CDR3 DNA reads TGTGCCAGCAGCGTGGTGGCAGAAGGAAACACCATATATTTT. Translated: CASSVVAEGNTIYF.

V is TRBV10-1 and J is TRBJ2-5, with 9 bases matching TRBD1. Looked up from germline, CDR1 is WNHNN and CDR2 is SYGVQD (reference sequence). The CDR3 contains 16 residues. The J segment lost 5 bases and the V segment lost 2 bases, leaving 9 bases of the junction unmatched. The CDR3 here is CASSEVPGQGTETQYF. The CDR3 DNA sequence: TGCGCCAGCAGTGAGGTCCCGGGACAGGGCACCGAGACCCAGTACTTC.

This clone was found a few times. The chain has TRBV4-1 and TRBJ1-1, with D possibly being TRBD1 (5 bases). Trimming removed 3 bases at V and 5 bases at J, with 13 bases between. Germline V CDR1 and CDR2: MGHRA, YSYEKL. This CDR3 region has 14 residues. The CDR3 region is CASSHPLRDTEAFF. The DNA for the CDR3 is TGCGCCAGCAGCCATCCCCTCAGGGATACTGAAGCTTTCTTT.

This clone was found once. The genes are TRBV12-3 or TRBV12-4 and TRBJ1-2, with a weak D call TRBD1 (5 bases). The V gene lost 5 bases and the J gene lost 4 bases, with 11 bases spanning the gap. The CDR3 has 13 residues. CDR3 sequence (DNA): TGTGCCAGCAGTGGCCCCAGGGTCTATGGCTACACCTTC. Residues: CASSGPRVYGYTF.

The chain employs TRBV5-4 and TRBJ2-6; 10 bases line up with TRBD1. The CDR3 totals 19 residues. V shed 5 bases, J shed 1 base, and the junction held 12 bases outside the gene matches. The germline gives CDR1 SGHNT, CDR2 YYREEE (reference sequence). CDR3 region: CASRYVPGTGVSGANVLTF. CDR3 nucleotide sequence: TGTGCCAGCAGATACGTCCCCGGGACAGGGGTTTCTGGGGCCAACGTCCTGACTTTC. Drawing the rest from reference TRBV5-4 and TRBJ2-6, the complete variable domain is ETGVTQSPTHLIKTRGQQVTLRCSSQSGHNTVSWYQQALGQGPQFIFQYYREEENGRGNFPPRFSGLQFPNYSSELNVNALELDDSALYLCASRYVPGTGVSGANVLTFGAGSRLTVL.

This sequence joins TRBV27 and TRBJ1-4, with TRBD1 identical over 7 bases. V lost 6 bases, J lost 7 bases, and 5 bases stayed unmatched. Germline loops: CDR1 MNHEY, CDR2 SMNVEV (reference sequence). The CDR3 sequence is 13 residues long. CDR3 residues: CASSVRDSEKLFF. The CDR3, as DNA: TGTGCCAGCAGCGTCCGGGACAGTGAAAAACTGTTTTTT.

The chain combines TRBV5-1 with TRBJ1-1, with 9 bases lining up with TRBD1. V shed 1 base and J 5 bases; nucleotides not matched to a gene: 6. Germline V gene sequence: CDR1 SGHRS, CDR2 YFSETQ. The CDR3 is 15 amino acids. The CDR3 is CASSLKDRGTTEAFF. CDR3 nucleotides: TGCGCCAGCAGCTTGAAGGACAGGGGCACAACTGAAGCTTTCTTT.

The genes are TRBV5-4 and TRBJ1-1; D is perhaps TRBD1 (5 bases). CDR1 SGHNT and CDR2 YYREEE come from the germline V gene (reference sequence). The V end lost 5 bases, the J end lost 3 bases, and 17 bases lay between the germline ends. The CDR3 is 15 residues long. Written as DNA, the CDR3 is TGTGCCAGCAGACCCGGATGGGGGGTGCACACTGAAGCTTTCTTT. Its protein product is CASRPGWGVHTEAFF. Variable domain in full (rest from reference TRBV5-4 and TRBJ1-1): ETGVTQSPTHLIKTRGQQVTLRCSSQSGHNTVSWYQQALGQGPQFIFQYYREEENGRGNFPPRFSGLQFPNYSSELNVNALELDDSALYLCASRPGWGVHTEAFFGQGTRLTVV.

The genes are TRBV9 and TRBJ2-2, with a possible D match to TRBD1 (6 bases). In germline, CDR1 is SGDLS, CDR2 YYNGEE. V was cut by 0 bases and J by 4 bases, with 16 bases left in between. The CDR3 is made up of 17 amino acids. Here the CDR3 DNA reads TGTGCCAGCAGCGTAGTTCGACAGGTTGGGGGCACCGGGGAGCTGTTTTTT. This sequence encodes CASSVVRQVGGTGELFF.

The genes are TRBV6-6 and TRBJ2-2; 9 bases align to TRBD1. After removal of 5 bases from V and 1 base from J, the junction contained 11 bases not matched to a gene. Per the germline V gene, CDR1 is MNHNY and CDR2 is SVGAGI (reference sequence). CDR3 size: 18 residues. CDR3 coding DNA: TGTGCCAGCAGTCCCGGGACAGGGATTATCAAGAACACCGGGGAGCTGTTTTTT. Amino acids: CASSPGTGIIKNTGELFF.

The rearrangement links TRBV10-3 to TRBJ2-3; D may be TRBD1 (5 bases). The germline V and J ends were trimmed by 4 bases and 4 bases, with 12 bases remaining between them. The CDR3 has 14 residues. Germline CDR1 and CDR2: ENHRY and SYGVKD. CDR3 sequence: CAISGGLGADTQYF. The CDR3 nucleotides read TGTGCCATCAGTGGGGGCTTAGGGGCAGATACGCAGTATTTT.

In regard to this clone: Other DNA sequences of this sample code for an identical CDR3. V and J are TRBV18 and TRBJ1-1; 8 bases are shared with TRBD1. The germline V gene encodes CDR1 KGHSH and CDR2 LQKENI. Trimming took 3 bases from V and 4 from J; bases not matched to a gene: 1. The CDR3 is made up of 13 amino acids. The DNA of the CDR3 is TGTGCCAGCTCACCGGACAGGGTCACTGAAGCTTTCTTT. This translates into CASSPDRVTEAFF.

The chain couples TRBV6-6 to TRBJ1-2; 9 bases are shared with TRBD1. The CDR3 sequence is 13 residues long. V trimming: 6 bases; J trimming: 8 bases; junction bases outside the gene matches: 7. Germline V gene sequence: CDR1 MNHNY, CDR2 SVGAGI (reference sequence). The CDR3 loop is CASRSTGGGGYTF. In DNA form, the CDR3 reads TGTGCCAGCAGGTCGACAGGGGGGGGCGGCTACACCTTC.

In its sample, this clone was seen once. V and J are TRBV27 and TRBJ1-2, with D possibly TRBD1 on 6 matching bases. Germline lookup yields CDR1 MNHEY and CDR2 SMNVEV (reference sequence). The V gene lost 3 bases and the J gene lost 5 bases, with 22 bases spanning the gap. CDR3 size: 17 residues. CDR3 sequence (DNA): TGTGCCAGCAGTTTCTCGGGTTCCCGAGGACAGAGGTATGGCTACACCTTC. This sequence encodes CASSFSGSRGQRYGYTF.

J is TRBJ2-5 and V is TRBV2; tentatively, D is TRBD1 (6 bases). From germline, CDR1 is SNHLY and CDR2 FYNNEI. Trimming pared 6 bases from V and 0 bases from J, leaving 17 bases between. The CDR3 length is 16 residues. As DNA, the CDR3 is TGTGCCAGCAGGTCCCGTGTCCGGGACAACCAAGAGACCCAGTACTTC. The encoded protein is CASRSRVRDNQETQYF.

The chain combines TRBV5-1 with TRBJ1-1; 8 nucleotides line up with TRBD1. The germline CDR1 and CDR2 sequences are SGHRS and YFSETQ. The CDR3 loop spans 15 amino acids. Trimming took 2 bases from V and 5 from J; bases not matched to a gene: 8. CDR3 DNA: TGCGCCAGCAGCTTATCCCCACAGGGGGTTACTGAAGCTTTCTTT. It is translated as CASSLSPQGVTEAFF.

The chain combines TRBV9 with TRBJ2-2; maybe TRBD1 (6 bases). Germline V gives CDR1 SGDLS, CDR2 YYNGEE. This CDR3 region has 15 residues. Trimming shortened V by 2 bases and J by 5 bases, and 13 bases separated the two germline ends. CDR3 residues: CASSVGIGQTGELFF. In nucleotides, the CDR3 is TGTGCCAGCAGCGTTGGGATCGGACAGACCGGGGAGCTGTTTTTT.

The chain carries TRBV3-1 (or the pseudogene TRBV3-2) and TRBJ1-2, with 10 bases lining up with TRBD1. This CDR3 comprises 15 residues. Germline-derived CDR1 and CDR2 are LGHDT and YNNKEL (reference sequence). Losses at the gene ends were 2 bases for V and 2 bases for J; bases not matched to a gene: 2. The CDR3 loop reads CASSQSGQGNYGYTF. For the CDR3, the DNA is TGTGCCAGCAGCCAATCGGGACAGGGGAACTATGGCTACACCTTC.

J is TRBJ1-2 and V is TRBV6-5; D unresolved. Trimming cost V 0 bases and J 5 bases, with 10 bases left between them. Germline assignment: CDR1 MNHEY and CDR2 SVGAGI. CDR3 length: 14 amino acids. The CDR3 here is CASSYSIGRYGYTF. In DNA, the CDR3 is TGTGCCAGCAGTTACTCGATTGGGCGATATGGCTACACCTTC.

The chain recombines TRBV9 with TRBJ1-5; D not certain. Trimming left V 1 base short and J 7 bases short, with 12 bases between. Per germline, CDR1 SGDLS and CDR2 YYNGEE. The length of the CDR3 is 14 residues. The CDR3 reads CASSVSWSPQPQHF. CDR3 nucleotide sequence: TGTGCCAGCAGCGTATCGTGGAGTCCACAGCCCCAGCATTTT.